The 20 T cell receptor beta chains below were found in one sample sequenced in a study of identical twins. MiXCR, applied by TCRdb to the 5' RACE reads, yields one record per CDR3 protein. The sample holds approximately 690,000 distinct CDR3 sequences, around 5.7% seen once. Sequencing input: naive T cells sorted from blood. These receptors were obtained from a man aged 18-30 years in good health.

In its sample, this clonotype was seen a few times. V usage is TRBV21-1 and J usage is TRBJ2-5; the table assigns TRBD1, which was not confirmed against the DNA. TRBV21-1 is a pseudogene. This CDR3 contains 12 residues. CDR3 in amino acids: CASPGEWETQYF. In DNA, the CDR3 is TGTGCCAGCCCAGGGGAATGGGAGACCCAGTACTTC.

This clonotype was detected only a few times. The J gene is TRBJ2-7, the V gene TRBV11-2, with D uncertain. V was pared by 4 bases and J by 3 bases, with 7 bases between. Germline-derived CDR1 and CDR2 are SGHAT and FQNNGV. This CDR3 contains 12 residues. CDR3 residues: CASSSRSYEQYF. The DNA for the CDR3 is TGTGCCAGCAGCTCACGGAGCTACGAGCAGTACTTC.

The V gene is TRBV20-1, the J gene TRBJ1-2; no definite D call. The V end lost 6 bases, the J end lost 4 bases, and 6 bases lay between the germline ends. The CDR3 is made up of 10 amino acids. In germline, CDR1 is DFQATT, CDR2 SNEGSKA (reference sequence). DNA for the CDR3: TGCAGTGCCGCGATCTATGGCTACACCTTC. Encoded protein: CSAAIYGYTF.

This clonotype was found a few times. The chain joins TRBV5-5 to TRBJ2-1, with D perhaps matching TRBD2 (6 bases). The CDR3 length is 17 residues. Germline V CDR1 and CDR2: SGHKS, YYEKEE (reference sequence). V gave up 0 bases and J gave up 0 bases, with 13 bases separating them. The CDR3 loop reads CASSLAILASSYNEQFF. In nucleotides, the CDR3 is TGTGCCAGCAGCTTGGCCATTCTAGCGAGCTCCTACAATGAGCAGTTCTTC.

There are a few counts of this clonotype. The rearrangement joins TRBV3-1 to TRBJ2-1; D is possibly TRBD2 (6 bases). Trimming left V 0 bases short and J 13 bases short, with 16 bases between. CDR3 length: 14 residues. Germline-derived CDR1 and CDR2 are LGHDT and YNNKEL (reference sequence). CDR3 in DNA: TGTGCCAGCAGCCAAGAGGGGACTCCAGACAAACAGTTCTTC. The encoded protein is CASSQEGTPDKQFF.

This clonotype was counted a few times. The chain employs TRBV12-3 or TRBV12-4 and TRBJ1-1; D ambiguous. The CDR3 totals 12 residues. V gave up 8 bases and J gave up 5 bases, with 12 bases separating them. The CDR3 sequence: CASAILTTEAFF. The CDR3 nucleotides are TGTGCCAGCGCTATCTTAACGACTGAAGCTTTCTTT.

On this clonotype: This could be a read error, since a much larger clone is one nucleotide away. The chain links TRBV10-3 to TRBJ2-2; D perhaps matches TRBD1 (5 bases). The CDR3 runs 14 residues. The V end lost 8 bases, the J end lost 7 bases, and 17 bases lay between the germline ends. CDR1 ENHRY and CDR2 SYGVKD come from the germline V gene. CDR3 bases: TGTGCCATCCTGGACCAGGGTATCATCGGGGAGCTGTTTTTT. The encoded protein is CAILDQGIIGELFF.

This clonotype has only a few counts. The V and J genes are TRBV29-1 and TRBJ2-3; 10 nucleotides agree with TRBD2. The germline V gene encodes CDR1 SQVTM and CDR2 ANQGSEA. The V gene end was trimmed by 3 bases and the J gene end by 3 bases; junction bases not matched to a gene: 6. The CDR3 has 15 amino acids. The DNA for the CDR3 is TGCAGCGTTGAGACGCCTAGCGGGAGTACAGATACGCAGTATTTT. Its translation is CSVETPSGSTDTQYF.

The chain combines TRBV9 with TRBJ2-3; 12 nucleotides align to TRBD2. The CDR3 contains 17 residues. Trimming took 4 bases from V and 2 from J; bases not matched to a gene: 8. Looked up from germline, CDR1 is SGDLS and CDR2 is YYNGEE. The CDR3 DNA sequence: TGTGCCAGCAGCTCCTGGGCTAGCGGGAGGGCCACAGATACGCAGTATTTT. This translates into CASSSWASGRATDTQYF.

This clonotype was found a few times. V gene TRBV12-3 or TRBV12-4 combines with J gene TRBJ1-3; 8 bases are shared with TRBD1. V shed 11 bases, J shed 6 bases, and the junction held 12 bases outside the gene matches. This CDR3 is built from 14 residues. CDR3 bases: TGTGCCGTCCGACTCGGGACAGGCGAAAACACCATATATTTT. The encoded protein is CAVRLGTGENTIYF.

This clonotype was counted between two and nine times. This chain links TRBV25-1 with TRBJ2-5; D assignment may be TRBD1 or TRBD2 (5 bases each). V lost 6 bases and J 3 bases, leaving 29 bases between the germline ends. The germline CDR1 and CDR2 sequences are MGHDK and SYGVNS. The CDR3 consists of 19 residues. CDR3 nucleotides: TGTGCCAGCAGCGGCCCCGGTGGCCGCCCGGGACCGACGGAAGAGACCCAGTACTTC. This codes for CASSGPGGRPGPTEETQYF.

The gene calls are TRBV6-2 or TRBV6-3 and TRBJ2-1; TRBD1 matches at 8 bases. Germline CDR1 MNHEY, CDR2 SVGEGT. This CDR3 has 18 residues. The V and J ends lost 6 bases and 8 bases, in that order; junction bases with no gene match: 21. CDR3 in DNA: TGTGCCAGCAGCCGCACCCCACCCGGGACAGGTGGGGTAGATGAGCAGTTCTTC. Amino acids: CASSRTPPGTGGVDEQFF.

This clonotype was seen a few times. The chain links TRBV6-5 to TRBJ2-7; D is perhaps TRBD1 (6 bases). The CDR3 is made up of 15 amino acids. Germline values: CDR1 MNHEY, CDR2 SVGAGI. V lost 7 bases to trimming and J lost 3 bases, with 19 bases between them. CDR3 nucleotides: TGTGCCAGCACTTCCAGGGGATTCGGCGACTACGAGCAGTACTTC. Its translation is CASTSRGFGDYEQYF.

This clonotype appeared many times. The chain links TRBV24-1 to TRBJ2-6, with unresolved D. In germline, CDR1 is KGHDR, CDR2 SFDVKD. CDR3 length: 14 residues. V was shortened by 3 bases and J by 1 base, with 3 bases between the two germline ends. The DNA for the CDR3 is TGTGCCACCAGTGATCCGTCTGGGGCCAACGTCCTGACTTTC. This codes for CATSDPSGANVLTF.

V and J are TRBV12-3 or TRBV12-4 and TRBJ2-1, with D hard to call. Trimming stripped 5 bases from V and 13 bases from J, with 21 bases between. The CDR3 covers 14 residues. The CDR3 nucleotides are TGTGCCAGCAGTGGTGATCATCAACGGTCCTCACAGTTCTTC. Amino acids: CASSGDHQRSSQFF.

This clonotype showed up many times. The chain has TRBV25-1 and TRBJ2-1; unclear D gene. From germline, CDR1 is MGHDK and CDR2 SYGVNS. The ends were cut back, 4 bases at V and 0 bases at J, with 16 bases in the middle. CDR3 size: 17 residues. The CDR3 loop reads CASSVYVWPSSYNEQFF. The CDR3 region has the DNA TGTGCCAGCAGTGTATACGTTTGGCCGAGCTCCTACAATGAGCAGTTCTTC.

The chain uses TRBV14 and TRBJ2-1, with D perhaps TRBD1 (5 bases). This CDR3 contains 17 residues. Deletions cut 3 bases from V and 0 bases from J, with 15 bases between. From germline, CDR1 is SGHDN and CDR2 FVKESK. The CDR3 loop is CASSHRAPRGSYNEQFF. The DNA for the CDR3 is TGTGCCAGCAGCCACCGGGCACCTAGGGGCTCCTACAATGAGCAGTTCTTC.

In its sample, this clonotype was seen a few times. V and J are TRBV2 and TRBJ2-5, with a possible D match to TRBD2 (7 bases). V was pared by 7 bases and J by 5 bases, with 11 bases between. There are 12 residues in the CDR3. Germline CDR1 reads SNHLY; CDR2 reads FYNNEI. The CDR3 region is CASKEGGETQYF. The CDR3 region has the DNA TGTGCCAGCAAGGAGGGGGGGGAGACCCAGTACTTC.

A few counts support this clonotype. The rearrangement links TRBV27 to TRBJ1-2; TRBD1 might be the D (6 bases). Germline CDR1 reads MNHEY; CDR2 reads SMNVEV (reference sequence). The CDR3 length is 13 residues. V dropped 6 bases and J dropped 8 bases, with 16 bases sitting between them. The CDR3 here is CASSLGAGVGYTF. The CDR3 region has the DNA TGTGCCAGCAGCCTAGGGGCAGGGGTAGGCTACACCTTC.

The chain carries TRBV3-1 and TRBJ2-7; D unclear. This CDR3 comprises 13 residues. V was pared by 3 bases and J by 6 bases, with 12 bases between. Per germline, CDR1 LGHDT and CDR2 YNNKEL (reference sequence). The chain's CDR3 is CASSQGLAFEQYV. CDR3 coding DNA: TGTGCCAGCAGCCAGGGTCTGGCTTTCGAGCAGTACGTC.